The 2 T cell receptor beta chains below were found in one sample sequenced in a study of T cell responses to AZD1222 COVID-19 vaccine. The protocol was immunoSEQ multiplex PCR, while the TCRdb copy is restricted to in-frame clones and leaves out a portion. The table lists roughly 200,000 clones, around 90% of them singletons. Sequenced material: peripheral blood, taken on day 0 of AZD1222 vaccination. These receptors were taken from an adult in good health.

This clone was seen just once. The rearrangement uses TRBV3-1 (or the pseudogene TRBV3-2) and TRBJ1-3, with D maybe TRBD1 (5 bases). Germline-derived CDR1 and CDR2 are LGHDT and YNNKEL (reference sequence). This CDR3 comprises 17 residues. V lost 1 base to trimming and J lost 0 bases, with 13 bases between them. The CDR3 sequence: CASSQGTGLNSGNTIYF. CDR3 bases: TGTGCCAGCAGCCAAGGTACGGGACTTAACTCTGGAAACACCATATATTTT.

The V gene is TRBV2, the J gene TRBJ1-6; D gene ambiguous. V gave up 4 bases and J gave up 14 bases, with 15 bases separating them. This CDR3 spans 13 amino acids. Germline V gene data show CDR1 as SNHLY and CDR2 as FYNNEI. CDR3 region: CASSVWQPLALHF. In DNA, the CDR3 is TGTGCCAGCAGTGTATGGCAGCCGTTAGCCCTCCACTTT.